This TCR beta chain is drawn from a study of naive and memory T cell subsets (dated by TCRdb to about 2017). Background for the entire study: An open-source, UMI-based TCR alpha and beta sequencing pipeline was applied to sorted naive and memory peripheral blood T cell subsets. The results of the functional CMV T cell responses matched the IgG serology results in every case. RNA was DNase-treated and reverse transcribed with TCR constant-region primers, mostly using SuperScript III.

About this clonotype itself: Its cognate antigen has yet to be identified. The input lacks base qualities; no much larger clone sits a single base away. This beta chain turned up in a library designed for alpha chains; as an off-target read, its abundance says little.

TCR alpha and beta chain libraries were amplified separately from the second PCR step onward. The CMV status of each donor was determined by measuring IFNgamma production from CD4+ T cells after fresh PBMCs had been stimulated overnight with CMV viral lysate. Using Miltenyi beads, CD4 T cells were first positively selected, and CD8 T cells were then positively selected from the CD4-negative fraction. Cells stained for CD3, CD4, CD8, CD45RA, CD27 and a live/dead dye were sorted on a BD Aria II into four subsets by CD45RA and CD27. The sorting gate for effector memory cells was CD45RA-CD27-, and the sorting gate for EMRA cells was CD45RA+CD27-. Blood was obtained from a few healthy volunteers, and the blood from each volunteer was fractionated into CD4 and CD8 T cells and subsequently into four differentiation subsets. Approximately 120 ml of peripheral blood was taken from each donor, and PBMC were separated by density-gradient centrifugation on Ficoll-Paque PLUS. Sorted cells were lysed in RLT buffer, after which RNA was extracted using a Qiagen RNeasy kit and stored at -80 degrees C.

V lost 6 bases and J lost 5 bases, and the count of bases not matched to a germline gene is 5. The CDR3 goes from the cysteine to the phenylalanine over 16 residues. CDR3 DNA only is kept here, 48 bases in frame from base 1. Summary of the overall study and its limitations: Once error correction was done, more than 90% of naive TCR sequences showed up just once, which made the naive abundance distributions much steeper than those of the memory subsets. Single alpha or beta chain sequences, rather than paired alpha/beta receptors, were used to define clonotypes. RNA-based TCR counts may be affected by expression changes linked to T cell activation and differentiation. A power law was followed by TCR abundance, with an exponent that differed between naive and memory subsets but was consistent across the three individuals. Gini index rose and Shannon and inverse Simpson diversity fell from naive through CM, EM and EMRA in both CD4 and CD8 cells. The repertoire findings for the naive and memory subsets could not be validated against a ground truth, as none was available.

Library generation was performed with UMI-ligation and nested PCR. Four rounds of PCR were used to amplify ligated cDNA, with nested alpha and beta constant-region primers being used together with the SP2 primer. A single-stranded oligonucleotide containing the SP2 primer and a 12-nucleotide UMI was joined to the 3' end of the cDNA by T4 RNA ligase 1. Incubation of the ligation reaction lasted about 20-25 hours at 16 degrees C. PCR2 was typically performed as a SYBR Green qPCR and was stopped at a predetermined threshold so that over-amplification was prevented. All purifications after the first were performed with Agencourt AMPure XP magnetic beads. Library quantification was done by Qubit, followed by a TapeStation check on which the main peak was expected at around 650 bp. Sequencing of the pooled libraries was done on an Illumina MiSeq using v2 2x251 paired-end kits, which typically yielded 1-2 million reads per sample. Each sample library was pooled at roughly 4 nM, and roughly 5-7.5% PhiX was included to improve cluster recognition. In the original analysis: FASTQ reads processed by Demultiplexor were assigned V and J genes by Decombinator through tag matching that tolerated a single base-pair mismatch. UMIs were used by Collapsinator to correct both sequencing errors and frequency errors arising from PCR heterogeneity. TCRs were translated and CDR3s were extracted from the conserved cysteine to the FGXG phenylalanine by CDR3Translator, with non-productive sequences being flagged. Gini, Shannon entropy and inverse Simpson indices were calculated on repertoires that had been subsampled to equal numbers of UMI-defined TCRs. Clonotype abundance distributions were fitted to a power law by maximum likelihood within the linear range. When run on a single naive CD8 sample, MIGEC and the pipeline yielded similar UMI counts, similar unique TCR numbers and similar clonal distributions. The repertoires were searched for around 7,000 CMV-associated CDR3 sequences that had been compiled from VDJdb and a published dataset. TCRdb itself trimmed the public reads at Q25 with fastp, ran MiXCR and retained productive beta chains. Each entry is one CDR3 protein sequence, shown with its most common DNA and genes. What appears here as the V and J calls and clone size reflects TCRdb's work, not the paper's. The sample table on file contains 90 to 95 distinct CDR3 sequences.

Sequences were obtained from effector memory CD4+ T cells from blood. This specimen's cell subset or site label, interpreted: effector memory, CD45RA- CD27-. This TCR was recovered from a human donor in good health. The V gene is TRBV12-3 or TRBV12-4 and the J gene is TRBJ2-2; 14 junctional bases match TRBD2. The CDR3 loop reads CASRSRLAGGTGELFF. The DNA is as follows: TGTGCCAGCAGAAGCAGACTAGCGGGAGGGACCGGGGAGCTGTTTTTT.